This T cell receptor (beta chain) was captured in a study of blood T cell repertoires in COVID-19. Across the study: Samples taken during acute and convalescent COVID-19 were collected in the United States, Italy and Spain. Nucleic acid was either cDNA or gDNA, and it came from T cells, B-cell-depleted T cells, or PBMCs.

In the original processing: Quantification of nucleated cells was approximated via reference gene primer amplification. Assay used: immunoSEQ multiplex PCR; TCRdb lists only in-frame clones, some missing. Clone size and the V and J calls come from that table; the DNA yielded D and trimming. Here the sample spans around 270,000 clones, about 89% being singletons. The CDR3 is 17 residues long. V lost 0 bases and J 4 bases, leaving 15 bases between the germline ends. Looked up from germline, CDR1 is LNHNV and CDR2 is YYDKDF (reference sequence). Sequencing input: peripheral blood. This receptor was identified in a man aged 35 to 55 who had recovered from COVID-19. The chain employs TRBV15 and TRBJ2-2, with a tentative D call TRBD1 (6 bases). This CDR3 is CATSRDYPGVSTGELFF. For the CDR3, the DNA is TGTGCCACCAGCAGAGATTATCCAGGGGTCAGCACCGGGGAGCTGTTTTTT.